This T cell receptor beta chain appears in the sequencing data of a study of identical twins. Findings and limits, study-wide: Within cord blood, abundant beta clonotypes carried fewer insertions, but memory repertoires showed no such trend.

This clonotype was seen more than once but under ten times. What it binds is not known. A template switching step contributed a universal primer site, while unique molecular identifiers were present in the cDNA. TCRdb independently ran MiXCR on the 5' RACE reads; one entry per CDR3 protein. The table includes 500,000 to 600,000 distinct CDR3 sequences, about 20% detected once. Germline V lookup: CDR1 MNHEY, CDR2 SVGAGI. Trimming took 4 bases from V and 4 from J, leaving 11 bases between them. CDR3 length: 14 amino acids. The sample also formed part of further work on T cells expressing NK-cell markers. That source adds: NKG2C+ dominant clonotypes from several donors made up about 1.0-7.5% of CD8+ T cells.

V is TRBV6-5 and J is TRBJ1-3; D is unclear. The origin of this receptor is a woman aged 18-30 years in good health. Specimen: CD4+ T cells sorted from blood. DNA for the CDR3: TGTGCCAGCAGTTCCCTTAATACAGGAAACACCATATATTTT. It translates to CASSSLNTGNTIYF.